The clone carrying this TCR beta chain was observed a handful of times. Its antigen is as yet unknown. The entry originates in a study of T cells after yellow fever vaccination. Findings and caveats of the study: Researchers noted that a small share of clonotypes showed up in both CD4 and CD8 compartments. Though it reached lower strength, the secondary response hit its peak faster, day 5 versus 15.

TCRdb processed the 5' RACE reads anew with MiXCR; each CDR3 protein has one entry. The table has some 390,000 distinct CDR3 sequences, around 20% seen once. CDR3 length: 14 amino acids. Germline CDR1 is MNHNS and CDR2 is SASEGT. With 5 bases removed from V and 7 bases from J, the gap between germline ends came to 15 bases. This chain connects TRBV6-1 to TRBJ2-1; D gene unclear. Sequenced here: PBMCs, sampled before the yellow fever booster vaccination. This clonotype was sampled from a man younger than 35 who received the YFV17D yellow fever vaccine. CDR3 nucleotides: TGTGCCAGCAGTTTCTTCTTTACCGTAAATGAGCAGTTCTTC. Protein: CASSFFFTVNEQFF.